This T cell receptor (beta chain) was observed in a study of blood T cell repertoires in COVID-19. Study-wide background: The cDNA or gDNA used as material had been derived from T cells, B-cell-depleted T cells, or PBMCs.

The CDR3 is 15 residues long. The method was immunoSEQ multiplex PCR; TCRdb's version includes in-frame clones alone and lacks a portion of them. The data hold roughly 150,000 clones, with approximately 80% observed a single time. This chain joins TRBV21-1 and TRBJ2-6; the table assigns TRBD2, which was not confirmed against the DNA. TRBV21-1 represents a pseudogene. This TCR came from a man aged 40-50 years who had recovered from COVID-19. Sequencing was done on a sample of PBMCs or T cells enriched from blood (not recorded which). The CDR3 reads CASSLGSSGANVLTF. DNA of the CDR3: TGTGCCAGCAGCCTAGGTTCCTCTGGGGCCAACGTCCTGACTTTC.